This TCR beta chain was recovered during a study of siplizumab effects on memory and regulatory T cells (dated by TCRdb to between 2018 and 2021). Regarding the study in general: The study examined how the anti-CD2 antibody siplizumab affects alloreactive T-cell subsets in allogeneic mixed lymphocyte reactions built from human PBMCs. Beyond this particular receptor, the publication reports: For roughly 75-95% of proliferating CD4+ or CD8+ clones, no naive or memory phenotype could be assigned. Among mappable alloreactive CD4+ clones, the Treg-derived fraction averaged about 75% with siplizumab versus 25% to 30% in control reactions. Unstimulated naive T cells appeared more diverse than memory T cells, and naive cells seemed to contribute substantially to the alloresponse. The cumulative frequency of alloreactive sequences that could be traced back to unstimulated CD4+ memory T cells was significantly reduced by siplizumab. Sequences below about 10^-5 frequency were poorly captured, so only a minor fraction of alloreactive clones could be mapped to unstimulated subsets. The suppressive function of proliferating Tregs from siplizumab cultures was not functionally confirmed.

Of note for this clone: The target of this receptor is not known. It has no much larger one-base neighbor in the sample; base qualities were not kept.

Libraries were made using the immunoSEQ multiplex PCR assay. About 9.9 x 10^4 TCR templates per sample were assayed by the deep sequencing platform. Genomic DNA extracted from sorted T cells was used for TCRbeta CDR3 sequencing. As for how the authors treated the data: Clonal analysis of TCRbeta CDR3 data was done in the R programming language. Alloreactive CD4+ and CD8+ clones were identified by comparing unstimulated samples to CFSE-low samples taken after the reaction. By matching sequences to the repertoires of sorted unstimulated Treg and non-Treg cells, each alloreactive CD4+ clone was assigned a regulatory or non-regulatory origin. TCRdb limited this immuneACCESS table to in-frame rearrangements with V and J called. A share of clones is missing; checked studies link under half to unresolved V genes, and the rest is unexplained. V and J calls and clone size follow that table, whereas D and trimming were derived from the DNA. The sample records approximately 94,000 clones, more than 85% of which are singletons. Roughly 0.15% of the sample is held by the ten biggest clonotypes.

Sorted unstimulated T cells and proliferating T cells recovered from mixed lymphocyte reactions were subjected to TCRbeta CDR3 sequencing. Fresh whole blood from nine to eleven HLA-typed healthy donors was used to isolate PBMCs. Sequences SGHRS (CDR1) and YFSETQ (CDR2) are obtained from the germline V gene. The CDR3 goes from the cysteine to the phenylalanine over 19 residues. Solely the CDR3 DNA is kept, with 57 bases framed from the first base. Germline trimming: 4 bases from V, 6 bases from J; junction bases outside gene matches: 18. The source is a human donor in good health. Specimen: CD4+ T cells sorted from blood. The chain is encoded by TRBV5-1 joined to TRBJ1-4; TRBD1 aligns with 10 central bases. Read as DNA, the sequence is TGCGCCAGCAGCCCTTGGGGGATCGGGACAGGGGAAGAGGATGAAAAACTGTTTTTT. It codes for CASSPWGIGTGEEDEKLFF.